The 11 T cell receptor beta chains below were found in one sample sequenced in a study of beta chain features in type 1 diabetes. Antigens of these TCRs are unknown. Findings of the study overall: TCRB CDR3 length was moderately but significantly reduced in all four CD4+ subsets of Type 1 diabetes patients.

All of the isolated RNA was reverse transcribed, so expressed TCRB transcripts were sequenced. Sequencing was performed with immunoSEQ multiplex PCR; in TCRdb, only in-frame clones are kept and a portion is missing. The sample carries some 700,000 clones, 13% recorded once. The sequencing input was naive CD4+ T cells from blood. These receptors were obtained from a man aged 18 to 35 with type 1 diabetes.

This clone showed up just a few times. The rearrangement links TRBV11-2 to TRBJ2-1, with TRBD1 identical over 7 bases. The CDR3 covers 16 residues. With 1 base clipped from V and 2 bases from J, the junction kept 5 bases outside the gene matches. Germline V gene lookup returns CDR1 SGHAT and CDR2 FQNNGV. This CDR3 is CASSLVTGTAYNEQFF. The CDR3 bases are TGTGCCAGCAGCTTAGTGACCGGGACAGCCTACAATGAGCAGTTCTTC.

This sequence joins TRBV19 and TRBJ1-1, with D maybe TRBD1 (5 bases). Germline CDR1 LNHDA, CDR2 SQIVND (reference sequence). The germline V and J ends were trimmed by 6 bases and 1 base, with 9 bases remaining between them. CDR3 size: 13 residues. CDR3: CASRDNENTEAFF. DNA for the CDR3: TGTGCCAGTAGGGACAATGAGAACACTGAAGCTTTCTTT.

This clone was observed a handful of times. The rearrangement joins TRBV5-1 to TRBJ2-5, with a possible D match to TRBD2 (5 bases). Germline-derived CDR1 and CDR2 are SGHRS and YFSETQ. V lost 3 bases and J lost 5, with 14 bases in between. The CDR3 runs to 14 residues. The CDR3 reads CASSYGGRSETQYF. CDR3 DNA sequence: TGCGCCAGCAGCTATGGAGGCAGGTCGGAGACCCAGTACTTC.

The chain links TRBV30 to TRBJ2-5; D is perhaps TRBD1 (6 bases). Trimming took off 0 bases at V and 2 bases at J, with 10 bases between the two ends. This CDR3 contains 14 residues. Germline-derived CDR1 and CDR2 are GTSNPN and SVGIG (reference sequence). The CDR3 DNA is TGTGCCTGGAGTGTCCAGGGGCTTCAAGAGACCCAGTACTTC. Translated: CAWSVQGLQETQYF.

A word on this clone: Additional DNA sequences in this sample encode the identical CDR3. The chain joins TRBV29-1 to TRBJ2-5; TRBD1 matches at 11 bases. The ends lost 6 bases at V and 4 bases at J; junction bases unmatched: 7. The length of the CDR3 is 14 residues. Germline assignment: CDR1 SQVTM and CDR2 ANQGSEA. In DNA form, the CDR3 reads TGCAGCGTCCCCGGACAGGGGGCGGGAGAGACCCAGTACTTC. It encodes CSVPGQGAGETQYF.

This clone was counted a few times. This rearrangement joins TRBV27 to TRBJ1-2, with TRBD1 matching over 8 bases. Trimming at V came to 4 bases and at J to 7 bases, leaving 8 bases not matched to a gene. This CDR3 is 14 amino acids long. The germline gives CDR1 MNHEY, CDR2 SMNVEV (reference sequence). CDR3 in amino acids: CASSSADRAAGYTF. For the CDR3, the DNA is TGTGCCAGCAGTTCCGCGGACAGGGCCGCTGGCTACACCTTC.

The rearrangement joins TRBV30 to TRBJ1-6; maybe TRBD1 (6 bases). Per the germline V gene, CDR1 is GTSNPN and CDR2 is SVGIG (reference sequence). The CDR3 is 13 amino acids. Deletions cut 1 base from V and 6 bases from J, with 7 bases between. The CDR3 here is CAWSADSNSPLHF. CDR3 nucleotides: TGTGCCTGGAGTGCGGACAGTAATTCACCCCTCCACTTT.

This clone was picked up a small number of times. V and J are TRBV28 and TRBJ1-5, with D unresolved. V lost 6 bases to trimming and J lost 2 bases, with 17 bases between them. CDR1 MDHEN and CDR2 SYDVKM come from the germline V gene. The CDR3 has 16 amino acids. In DNA, the CDR3 is TGTGCCAGCAGCCCTCAAGGTAGGAGGGGCAATCAGCCCCAGCATTTT. Encoded protein: CASSPQGRRGNQPQHF.

The chain couples TRBV15 to TRBJ1-5; D is uncertain. In germline, CDR1 is LNHNV, CDR2 YYDKDF (reference sequence). This CDR3 is built from 13 residues. V shed 0 bases and J shed 7 bases, with 7 bases lying between them. DNA of the CDR3: TGTGCCACCAGCAGAGATCTCGGCCAGCCCCAGCATTTT. This gives the protein CATSRDLGQPQHF.

This clone turned up a few times. J is TRBJ1-1 and V is TRBV15; D may be TRBD1 (5 bases). Germline loops: CDR1 LNHNV, CDR2 YYDKDF (reference sequence). Trimming pared 4 bases from V and 5 bases from J, leaving 14 bases between. This CDR3 has 14 residues. CDR3 DNA: TGTGCCACCAGCAACCTAAATGGGGGGACTGAAGCTTTCTTT. This encodes CATSNLNGGTEAFF.

Remarks on this clone: One end of the junction is discordant with germline, which a read error may explain. The chain employs TRBV7-6 and TRBJ2-1; 8 bases align to TRBD2. The CDR3 has 13 amino acids. Germline CDR1 SGHVS, CDR2 FNYEAQ. CDR3 loop: CASSLGERGSLLF. Written as DNA, the CDR3 is TGTGCCAGCAGCTTGGGAGAGCGGGGGTCTTTGCTCTTC.